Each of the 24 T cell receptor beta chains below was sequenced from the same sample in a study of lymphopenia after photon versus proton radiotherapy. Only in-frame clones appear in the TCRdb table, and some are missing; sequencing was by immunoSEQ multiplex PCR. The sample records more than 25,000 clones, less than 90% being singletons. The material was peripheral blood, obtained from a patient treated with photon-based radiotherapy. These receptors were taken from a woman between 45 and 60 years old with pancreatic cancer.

The CDR3 bases are TGTGCCAGCAGCAAAGAATCCGGAGCTAACTATGGCTACACCTTC. It encodes CASSKESGANYGYTF. The J gene is TRBJ1-2, the V gene TRBV21-1. TRBV21-1 is a recognized pseudogene. This CDR3 is built from 15 residues.

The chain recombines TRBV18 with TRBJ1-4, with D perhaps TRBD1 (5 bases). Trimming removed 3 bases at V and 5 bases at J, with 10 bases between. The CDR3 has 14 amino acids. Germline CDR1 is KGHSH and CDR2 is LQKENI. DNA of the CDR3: TGTGCCAGCTCACCGCAAAAGGGGAATGAAAAACTGTTTTTT. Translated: CASSPQKGNEKLFF.

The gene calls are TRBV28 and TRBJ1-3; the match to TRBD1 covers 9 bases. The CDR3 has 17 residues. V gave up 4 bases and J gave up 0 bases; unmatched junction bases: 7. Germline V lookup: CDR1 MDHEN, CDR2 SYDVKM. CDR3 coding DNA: TGTGCCAGCAGTTCCGACAGGGGGGTGCTCTCTGGAAACACCATATATTTT. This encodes CASSSDRGVLSGNTIYF.

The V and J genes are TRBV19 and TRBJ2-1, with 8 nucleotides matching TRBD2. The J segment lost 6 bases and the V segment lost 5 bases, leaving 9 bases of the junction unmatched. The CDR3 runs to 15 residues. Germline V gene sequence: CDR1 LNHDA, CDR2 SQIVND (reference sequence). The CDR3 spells CASSYSGSSSNEQFF. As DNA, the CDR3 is TGTGCCAGTAGTTACAGCGGGAGTTCTTCCAATGAGCAGTTCTTC.

The CDR3 reads CASTPGTRAFNEQFF. The CDR3 DNA sequence: TGTGCCAGCACCCCCGGGACTAGGGCCTTTAATGAGCAGTTCTTC. The chain couples TRBV6-5 to TRBJ2-1, with 8 bases identical to TRBD2. Trimming removed 7 bases from V and 7 bases from J; junction bases left unmatched: 12. This CDR3 region has 15 residues. Germline assignment: CDR1 MNHEY and CDR2 SVGAGI.

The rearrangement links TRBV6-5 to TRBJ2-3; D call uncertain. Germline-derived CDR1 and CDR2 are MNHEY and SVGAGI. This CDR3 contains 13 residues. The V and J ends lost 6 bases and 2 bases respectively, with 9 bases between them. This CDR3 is CASRPSITDTQYF. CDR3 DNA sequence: TGTGCCAGCAGGCCGTCAATCACAGATACGCAGTATTTT.

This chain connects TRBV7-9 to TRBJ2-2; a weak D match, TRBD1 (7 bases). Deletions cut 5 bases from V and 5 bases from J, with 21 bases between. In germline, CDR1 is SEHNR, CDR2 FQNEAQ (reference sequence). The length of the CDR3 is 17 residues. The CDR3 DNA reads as TGTGCCAGCAGCCCCTGGGGGGCGGGACAGTCGACCGGGGAGCTGTTTTTT. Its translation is CASSPWGAGQSTGELFF.

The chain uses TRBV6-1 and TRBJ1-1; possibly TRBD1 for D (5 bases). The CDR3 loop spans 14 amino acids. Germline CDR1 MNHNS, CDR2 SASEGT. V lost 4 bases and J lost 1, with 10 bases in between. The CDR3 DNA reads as TGTGCCAGCAGTGTGGAGGGGAGGAACACTGAAGCTTTCTTT. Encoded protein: CASSVEGRNTEAFF.

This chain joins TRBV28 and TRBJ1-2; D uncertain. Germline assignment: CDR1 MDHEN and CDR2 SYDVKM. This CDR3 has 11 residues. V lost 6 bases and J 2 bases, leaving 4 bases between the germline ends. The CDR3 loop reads CASSQNYGYTF. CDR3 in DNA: TGTGCCAGCAGCCAGAACTATGGCTACACCTTC.

The DNA for the CDR3 is TGTGCCAGCAGCCTCGGACTAGGCTCCTACGAGCAGTACTTC. It specifies CASSLGLGSYEQYF. The chain combines TRBV11-2 with TRBJ2-7; the match to TRBD2 covers 7 bases. V was clipped by 5 bases and J by 0 bases; unmatched bases: 4. This CDR3 contains 14 residues. Germline V gene data show CDR1 as SGHAT and CDR2 as FQNNGV.

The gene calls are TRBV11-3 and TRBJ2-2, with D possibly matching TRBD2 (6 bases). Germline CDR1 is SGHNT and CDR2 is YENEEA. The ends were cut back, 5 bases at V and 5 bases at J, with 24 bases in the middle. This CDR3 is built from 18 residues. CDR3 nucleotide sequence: TGTGCCAGCAGCCCCGGCACCGGGACGAGGAGGGGTACCGGGGAGCTGTTTTTT. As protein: CASSPGTGTRRGTGELFF. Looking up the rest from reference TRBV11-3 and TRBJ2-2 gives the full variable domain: EAGVVQSPRYKIIEKKQPVAFWCNPISGHNTLYWYLQNLGQGPELLIRYENEEAVDDSQLPKDRFSAERLKGVDSTLKIQPAELGDSAVYLCASSPGTGTRRGTGELFFGEGSRLTVL.

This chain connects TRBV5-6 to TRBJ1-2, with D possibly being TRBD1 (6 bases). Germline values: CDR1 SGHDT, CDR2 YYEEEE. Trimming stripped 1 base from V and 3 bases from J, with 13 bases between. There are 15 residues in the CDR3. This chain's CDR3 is CASSLQRGAYYGYTF. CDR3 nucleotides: TGTGCCAGCAGCTTGCAGCGGGGGGCCTACTATGGCTACACCTTC.

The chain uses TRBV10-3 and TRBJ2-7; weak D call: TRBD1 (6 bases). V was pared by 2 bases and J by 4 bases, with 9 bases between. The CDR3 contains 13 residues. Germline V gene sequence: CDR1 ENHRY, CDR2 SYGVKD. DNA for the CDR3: TGTGCCATCAGTGAGAGACAGGATTACGAGCAGTACTTC. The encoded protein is CAISERQDYEQYF.

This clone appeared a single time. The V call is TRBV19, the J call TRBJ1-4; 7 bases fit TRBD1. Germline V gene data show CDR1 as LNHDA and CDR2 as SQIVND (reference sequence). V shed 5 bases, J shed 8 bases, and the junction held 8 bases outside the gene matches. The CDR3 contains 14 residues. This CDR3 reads CASSSGGTSEKLFF. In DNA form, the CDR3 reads TGTGCCAGTAGTTCAGGGGGGACGTCGGAAAAACTGTTTTTT.

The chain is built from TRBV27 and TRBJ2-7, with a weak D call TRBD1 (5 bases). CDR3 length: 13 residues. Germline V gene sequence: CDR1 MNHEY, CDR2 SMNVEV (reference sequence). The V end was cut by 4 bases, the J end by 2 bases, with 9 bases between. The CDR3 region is CASSSGNPYEQYF. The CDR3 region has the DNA TGTGCCAGCAGTTCAGGGAACCCCTACGAGCAGTACTTC.

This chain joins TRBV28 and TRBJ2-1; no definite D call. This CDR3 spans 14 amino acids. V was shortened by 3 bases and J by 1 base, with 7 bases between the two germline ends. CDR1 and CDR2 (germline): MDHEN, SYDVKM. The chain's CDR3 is CASSLELSYNEQFF. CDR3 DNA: TGTGCCAGCAGTTTGGAGTTGTCCTACAATGAGCAGTTCTTC.

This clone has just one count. The DNA of the CDR3 is TGTGCCATCTCTGTAGCGGGAGGGCAAAGAACTAGCAATGAGCAGTTCTTC. As protein: CAISVAGGQRTSNEQFF. The rearrangement joins TRBV10-3 to TRBJ2-1; 11 bases agree with TRBD2. In germline, CDR1 is ENHRY, CDR2 SYGVKD. This CDR3 spans 17 amino acids. V was clipped by 8 bases and J by 6 bases; unmatched bases: 15.

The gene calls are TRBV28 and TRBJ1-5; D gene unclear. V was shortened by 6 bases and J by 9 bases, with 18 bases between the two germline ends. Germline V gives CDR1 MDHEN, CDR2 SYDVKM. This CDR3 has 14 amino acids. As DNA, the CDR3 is TGTGCCAGCAGGGGAAAGGGTATACGTGGGCCCCAGCATTTT. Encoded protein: CASRGKGIRGPQHF.

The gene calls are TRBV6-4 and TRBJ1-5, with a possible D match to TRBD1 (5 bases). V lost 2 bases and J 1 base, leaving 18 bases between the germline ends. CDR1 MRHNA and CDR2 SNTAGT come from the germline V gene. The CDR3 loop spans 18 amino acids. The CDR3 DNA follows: TGTGCCAGCAGTGACAATCGCGGGCAGGGTCGAAGCAATCAGCCCCAGCATTTT. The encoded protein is CASSDNRGQGRSNQPQHF.

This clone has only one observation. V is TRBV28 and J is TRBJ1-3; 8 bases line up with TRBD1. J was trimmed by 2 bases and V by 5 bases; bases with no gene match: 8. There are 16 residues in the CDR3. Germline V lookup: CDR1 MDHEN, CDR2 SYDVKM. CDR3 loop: CASSPGQGVTGNTIYF. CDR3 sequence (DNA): TGTGCCAGCAGTCCCGGACAGGGAGTTACTGGAAACACCATATATTTT.

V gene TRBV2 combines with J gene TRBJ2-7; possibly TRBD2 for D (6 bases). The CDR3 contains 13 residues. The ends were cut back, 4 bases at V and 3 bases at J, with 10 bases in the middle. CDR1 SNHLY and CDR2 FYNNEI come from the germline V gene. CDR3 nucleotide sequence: TGTGCCAGCAGTGGGGGGGAGGACTACGAGCAGTACTTC. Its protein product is CASSGGEDYEQYF.

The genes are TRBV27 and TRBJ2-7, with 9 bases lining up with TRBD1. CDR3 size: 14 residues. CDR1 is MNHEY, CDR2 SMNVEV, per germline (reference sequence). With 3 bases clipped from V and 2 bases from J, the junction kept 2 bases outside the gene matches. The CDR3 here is CASSFGTGPYEQYF. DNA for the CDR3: TGTGCCAGCAGTTTCGGGACAGGGCCCTACGAGCAGTACTTC.

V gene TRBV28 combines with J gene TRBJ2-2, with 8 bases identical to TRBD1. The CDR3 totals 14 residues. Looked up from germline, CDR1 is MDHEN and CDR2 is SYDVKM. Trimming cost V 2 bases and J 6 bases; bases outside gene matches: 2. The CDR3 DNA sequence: TGTGCCAGCAGTTTACAACAGGGGGCCGGGGAGCTGTTTTTT. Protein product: CASSLQQGAGELFF.

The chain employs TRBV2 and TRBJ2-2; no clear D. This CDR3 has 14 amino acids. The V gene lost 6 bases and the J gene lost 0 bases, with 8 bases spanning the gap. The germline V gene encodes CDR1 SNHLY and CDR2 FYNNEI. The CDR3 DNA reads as TGTGCCAGCAGCCTGACCGCGAACACCGGGGAGCTGTTTTTT. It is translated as CASSLTANTGELFF.